This paragraph covers one T cell receptor beta chain sequence. Its specificity is unknown. Germline V gives CDR1 SGHVS, CDR2 FNYEAQ. This CDR3 is built from 13 residues. V lost 5 bases to trimming and J lost 5 bases, with 13 bases between them. The data stem from a study of radiation and T cells in renal cell carcinoma. General observations from the study: Without pretreatment biopsies, baseline tumor clonotype presence was undetermined. From baseline, blood top tumor clonotypes peaked at 2 weeks post-radiation.

Documented time point: blood 4 weeks post-SBRT, at nephrectomy. The treatment denotes: 15 Gy SBRT to primary tumor, nephrectomy 4 weeks later. Nephrectomy followed 15 Gy stereotactic body radiation by 4 weeks. Assay: immunoSEQ multiplex PCR; the TCRdb copy retains only in-frame clones and omits some. The sample includes tens of thousands of clones, 89% of them seen just once. V usage is TRBV7-6 and J usage is TRBJ2-7, with D hard to call. The starting material was blood, obtained from a patient whose treatment included radiotherapy and nephrectomy. The TCR was taken from a woman in her 70s with renal cell carcinoma. This chain's CDR3 is CASSPTSRNEQYF. The CDR3, as DNA: TGTGCCAGCAGCCCCACGTCCCGGAACGAGCAGTACTTC.